Listed below are T cell receptor beta chains from one sample, sequenced in a study of blood T cells in healthy people across ages. Each CDR3 protein gets one entry after TCRdb re-called the 5' RACE reads with MiXCR. The sample records roughly 1 million distinct CDR3 sequences, almost 25% being singletons. The data were also submitted as part of a second study, on T cells of mothers and their children.

Sequenced input: blood. The receptors derive from a girl aged 2-10 years in good health. Each CDR3 is given with its conserved first and last residue. D genes are given only for firm matches. Rows may omit the clone size; those that give it use once, few, many or a size class.

clone size	D gene	V gene	CDR3 length	J gene	CDR3 protein	CDR3 DNA
-	-	TRBV27	17	TRBJ1-4	CASSLFLNGPKNEKLFF	TGTGCCAGCAGTTTATTCTTAAACGGACCCAAGAATGAAAAACTGTTTTTT
-	-	TRBV20-1	12	TRBJ2-7	CSAPFGGDEQYF	TGCAGTGCTCCCTTCGGAGGGGACGAGCAGTACTTC
few	TRBD1	TRBV2	15	TRBJ2-5	CASSEGQDESETQYF	TGTGCCAGCAGCGAGGGACAGGATGAGAGTGAGACCCAGTACTTC
-	-	TRBV24-1	13	TRBJ2-7	CATSDGGAAEQYF	TGTGCCACCAGTGATGGCGGGGCCGCCGAGCAGTACTTC
-	-	TRBV2	16	TRBJ1-5	CASSVGVGRLDQPQHF	TGTGCCAGCAGTGTAGGTGTAGGACGCTTGGATCAGCCCCAGCATTTT
few	-	TRBV5-1	16	TRBJ2-6	CASSLEVAFGANVLTF	TGCGCCAGCAGCTTGGAGGTGGCGTTTGGGGCCAACGTCCTGACTTTC
-	TRBD1	TRBV4-1	18	TRBJ2-1	CASSQGVFPGQGDNEQFF	TGCGCCAGCAGCCAGGGGGTCTTCCCGGGACAGGGCGACAATGAGCAGTTCTTC
-	TRBD1	TRBV7-2	12	TRBJ2-1	CASGTGPGGQFF	TGTGCCAGCGGGACAGGGCCCGGGGGGCAGTTCTTC
-	-	TRBV5-6	14	TRBJ1-2	CASSSTWDIFGYTF	TGTGCCAGCAGCTCGACTTGGGACATCTTTGGCTACACCTTC
few	-	TRBV11-2	15	TRBJ1-1	CASYLGEPVATEAFF	TGTGCCAGTTACCTAGGGGAGCCGGTGGCCACTGAAGCTTTCTTT
-	-	TRBV10-3	15	TRBJ1-6	CAISESTGGDSPLHF	TGTGCCATCAGTGAGTCGACGGGGGGGGATTCACCCCTCCACTTT
-	-	TRBV28	15	TRBJ2-5	CASSGLSVGKVTQYF	TGTGCCAGCAGTGGCCTGAGTGTGGGAAAAGTGACCCAGTACTTC
few	-	TRBV20-1	15	TRBJ2-3	CSASQGAISTDTQYF	TGCAGTGCTAGTCAGGGAGCGATTAGCACAGATACGCAGTATTTT
few	TRBD2	TRBV29-1	13	TRBJ2-7	CSVLLAGTYEQYF	TGCAGCGTGTTACTAGCGGGAACCTACGAGCAGTACTTC
few	TRBD2	TRBV27	16	TRBJ2-5	CASKGNLAGGGETQYF	TGTGCCAGCAAAGGAAACCTAGCGGGAGGTGGGGAGACCCAGTACTTC
few	-	TRBV20-1	15	TRBJ2-1	CSASGDIIFGNEQFF	TGCAGTGCCTCGGGGGACATCATCTTCGGCAATGAGCAGTTCTTC
few	-	TRBV6-2/TRBV6-3	17	TRBJ1-2	CASSRGDGLLTNYGYTF	TGTGCCAGCAGCCGCGGGGATGGGCTTCTCACGAACTATGGCTACACCTTC
-	-	TRBV5-6	14	TRBJ2-3	CASSFRQGLDTQYF	TGTGCCAGCAGCTTTCGACAGGGACTGGATACGCAGTATTTT
-	TRBD1	TRBV20-1	16	TRBJ1-1	CSAQSWQGEVNTEAFF	TGCAGTGCCCAGAGCTGGCAGGGGGAGGTGAACACTGAAGCTTTCTTT
few	TRBD1	TRBV20-1	15	TRBJ2-7	CSARDYRGEPYEQYF	TGCAGTGCTAGAGACTACAGGGGGGAACCCTACGAGCAGTACTTC
-	-	TRBV28	13	TRBJ1-6	CASWSGPNSPLHF	TGTGCTAGCTGGTCGGGTCCAAATTCACCCCTCCACTTT
few	TRBD2	TRBV20-1	15	TRBJ2-1	CSARDGTSGDNEQFF	TGCAGTGCTAGAGACGGGACTAGCGGGGACAATGAGCAGTTCTTC
few	-	TRBV5-1	13	TRBJ1-4	CASSFGPTQKLFF	TGCGCCAGCAGCTTCGGGCCTACCCAAAAACTGTTTTTT
few	-	TRBV7-9	14	TRBJ2-7	CASSSPDKSYEQYF	TGTGCCAGCAGCTCCCCGGACAAATCCTACGAGCAGTACTTC
few	-	TRBV2	13	TRBJ1-2	CASSEEQGNGYTF	TGTGCCAGCAGTGAAGAGCAGGGGAATGGCTACACCTTC
-	TRBD2	TRBV27	15	TRBJ2-7	CASRPGGTSGYEQYF	TGTGCCAGCAGACCTGGAGGGACTAGCGGCTACGAGCAGTACTTC
-	-	TRBV15	20	TRBJ2-1	CATSGLIETVEPVPYNEQFF	TGTGCCACCAGCGGTCTGATTGAGACAGTAGAGCCAGTTCCATACAATGAGCAGTTCTTC
-	TRBD1	TRBV20-1	15	TRBJ2-7	CSARPLRGPSYEQYF	TGCAGTGCTAGACCCCTAAGGGGGCCCTCCTACGAGCAGTACTTC
few	-	TRBV29-1	13	TRBJ2-7	CSVPGPRSYEQYF	TGCAGCGTTCCGGGACCAAGGTCCTACGAGCAGTACTTC
few	TRBD1	TRBV20-1	12	TRBJ2-1	CSARPQGNEQFF	TGCAGTGCTAGACCACAGGGGAATGAGCAGTTCTTC
-	TRBD2	TRBV3-1	17	TRBJ2-1	CASSQDLGLAGYNEQFF	TGTGCCAGCAGCCAAGATCTTGGACTAGCGGGCTACAATGAGCAGTTCTTC
few	TRBD1	TRBV10-3	20	TRBJ2-5	CAISEPEFTGVRTVQETQYF	TGTGCCATCAGTGAGCCGGAGTTTACAGGGGTGAGGACGGTCCAAGAGACCCAGTACTTC
-	-	TRBV20-1	14	TRBJ1-2	CSARRGDVTLGYTF	TGCAGTGCTAGGAGGGGGGACGTAACTTTGGGCTACACCTTC
-	TRBD2	TRBV12-3/TRBV12-4	16	TRBJ2-5	CASSPETSGLEETQYF	TGTGCCAGCAGTCCTGAGACTAGCGGTCTTGAAGAGACCCAGTACTTC
few	-	TRBV18	16	TRBJ2-7	CASSPLENLISYEQYF	TGTGCCAGCTCACCATTAGAGAACCTAATCTCCTACGAGCAGTACTTC
few	TRBD2	TRBV28	13	TRBJ2-1	CASRTSGTNEQLF	TGTGCCAGCCGGACTAGCGGGACCAATGAGCAGCTCTTC
-	-	TRBV5-1	14	TRBJ1-1	CASSLGQDVEGAFF	TGCGCCAGCAGCTTGGGACAGGACGTAGAAGGAGCTTTCTTT
-	TRBD2	TRBV7-9	16	TRBJ2-7	CASSSHIAGPHYEQYF	TGTGCCAGCAGCTCTCATATAGCGGGCCCTCACTACGAGCAGTACTTC
-	-	TRBV12-3/TRBV12-4	13	TRBJ2-7	CASSPIPWDEQYF	TGTGCCAGCAGTCCTATCCCATGGGACGAGCAGTACTTC
-	TRBD2	TRBV27	15	TRBJ2-3	CASNWGGLLSDTQYF	TGTGCCAGCAACTGGGGGGGTTTGTTATCAGATACGCAGTATTTT
-	-	TRBV14	13	TRBJ1-3	CASSRLAGNTIYF	TGTGCCAGCAGCCGCTTAGCAGGAAACACCATATATTTT
-	-	TRBV28	13	TRBJ2-5	CASRPRPWGTQYF	TGTGCCAGCAGACCCCGTCCATGGGGGACCCAGTACTTC
few	TRBD1	TRBV12-3/TRBV12-4	14	TRBJ2-1	CASSLGDRVNEQFF	TGTGCCAGCAGTTTAGGGGACAGGGTCAATGAGCAGTTCTTC
-	-	TRBV29-1	13	TRBJ2-5	CSVDGGLRETQYF	TGCAGCGTTGATGGGGGGCTACGGGAGACCCAGTACTTC
-	TRBD1	TRBV7-9	16	TRBJ1-1	CASSLFGTGLNTEAFF	TGTGCCAGCAGCTTATTTGGGACAGGGTTAAACACTGAAGCTTTCTTT
-	-	TRBV19	13	TRBJ2-3	CASSPDRSDTQYF	TGTGCCAGTAGTCCGGACAGATCGGATACGCAGTATTTT
few	-	TRBV10-3	16	TRBJ1-2	CAISESYVKGNYGYTF	TGTGCCATCAGTGAGTCGTACGTTAAGGGGAACTATGGCTACACCTTC
-	-	TRBV7-2	17	TRBJ1-5	CASSLASGGFSNQPQHF	TGTGCCAGCAGCTTAGCGTCTGGGGGGTTTAGCAATCAGCCCCAACATTTT
many	TRBD1	TRBV29-1	15	TRBJ2-7	CSVMGRGQANYEQYF	TGCAGCGTTATGGGTCGAGGACAGGCTAACTACGAGCAGTACTTC
-	-	TRBV4-1	14	TRBJ1-2	CASSQIGTNYGYTF	TGCGCCAGCAGCCAAATCGGTACCAACTATGGCTACACCTTC